This T cell receptor beta chain was profiled in a study of T cell repertoires in cytomegalovirus infection. Study-wide context: Selection of CMV epitopes for the study included recently identified HLA-C-restricted and well-studied HLA-B-restricted ones. Shared public TCR beta signatures pointed to both CMV infection and a matching HLA type.

This CDR3 is 11 amino acids long. CDR1 SNHLY and CDR2 FYNNEI come from the germline V gene. V was pared by 8 bases and J by 6 bases, with 8 bases between. Study-wide results and caveats: Public TCR beta family frequency separated CMV-and-HLA carriers, including in an independent cohort. CMV-specific TCR beta clonotypes restricted by HLA-C dominated the ex vivo response.

A word on this clonotype: The antigen remains undetermined.

TCRdb ran MiXCR on the reads and lists one entry per CDR3 protein. Among about 900,000 distinct CDR3 sequences listed, roughly 30% were seen once. This clonotype originated in a human donor in good health (CMV status not recorded). Some clones in this sample may be carry-over from other donors' samples. Sequenced here: cultured CD8+ T cells from PBMCs, sampled from culture after CMV antigen stimulation. The chain links TRBV2 to TRBJ2-1; TRBD2 might be the D (5 bases). The CDR3 DNA follows: TGTGCCAGCGTGCGGGTCAATGAGCAGTTCTTC. Its translation is CASVRVNEQFF.